Listed here are 23 T cell receptor beta chains from one sample, sequenced in a study of vaccination and CD4 T cells after COVID-19. The Oncomine TCR Beta short-read assay was what sequenced the DNA obtained from cultured CD4+ T cells. Each CDR3 protein gets one entry after TCRdb re-called the PCR reads with MiXCR. The sample has 15,000 to 20,000 distinct CDR3 sequences, approximately 49% seen once. Treatment in this sample: roughly 10-day PBMC culture with coronavirus spike peptide pools or control peptides (ViraFEST assay). The antigens these receptors bind are not known. The sample comprised CD4+ T cells from blood, cultured in vitro. The source of these receptors is a human donor who had recovered from COVID-19.

This sequence joins TRBV2 and TRBJ2-5; D is ambiguous. Germline CDR1 and CDR2: SNHLY and FYNNEI. Trimming removed 3 bases at V and 5 bases at J, with 7 bases between. The length of the CDR3 is 12 residues. In DNA, the CDR3 is TGTGCCAGCAGTGATTTTGGTGAGACCCAGTACTTC. It encodes CASSDFGETQYF.

J is TRBJ1-5 and V is TRBV6-4, with D perhaps TRBD1 (6 bases). Trimming cost V 3 bases and J 5 bases, with 14 bases left between them. Germline CDR1 reads MRHNA; CDR2 reads SNTAGT. CDR3 size: 15 residues. CDR3 bases: TGTGCCAGCAGTGATGGGGGGGCGCGGGATCAGCCCCAGCATTTT. This codes for CASSDGGARDQPQHF.

The table lists this clonotype with a few counts. This rearrangement joins TRBV2 to TRBJ1-5; D uncertain. CDR1 and CDR2 from the germline V gene are SNHLY and FYNNEI. The CDR3 extends over 17 amino acids. With 3 bases removed from V and 0 bases from J, the gap between germline ends came to 15 bases. CDR3 residues: CASSDWTAGDSNQPQHF. The CDR3 DNA is TGTGCCAGCAGTGACTGGACGGCCGGGGATAGCAATCAGCCCCAGCATTTT.

The chain recombines TRBV27 with TRBJ2-7; tentatively, D is TRBD1 (6 bases). V lost 11 bases to trimming and J lost 3 bases, with 14 bases between them. Germline CDR1 MNHEY, CDR2 SMNVEV (reference sequence). The CDR3 has 12 amino acids. The CDR3 sequence is CAAPRDIYEQYF. CDR3 DNA: TGTGCCGCCCCCCGGGACATCTACGAGCAGTACTTC.

The rearrangement links TRBV4-1 to TRBJ1-3; the D is unclear. In germline, CDR1 is MGHRA, CDR2 YSYEKL. V was cut by 0 bases and J by 1 base, with 10 bases left in between. The CDR3 extends over 16 amino acids. The CDR3 reads CASSQEKPLSGNTIYF. The CDR3 DNA follows: TGCGCCAGCAGCCAAGAAAAACCTCTGTCTGGAAACACCATATATTTT.

In nucleotides, the CDR3 is TGCAGTGTTAATCCCGCGGGGAGGGAAACCTACGAGCAGTACTTC. It encodes CSVNPAGRETYEQYF. The V and J genes are TRBV20-1 and TRBJ2-7, with 7 bases fitting TRBD2. The CDR3 sequence is 15 residues long. In germline, CDR1 is DFQATT, CDR2 SNEGSKA (reference sequence). Trimming cost V 7 bases and J 2 bases; bases outside gene matches: 14.

The genes are TRBV30 and TRBJ2-3; D call uncertain. Looked up from germline, CDR1 is GTSNPN and CDR2 is SVGIG (reference sequence). V was shortened by 4 bases and J by 5 bases, with 13 bases between the two germline ends. This CDR3 spans 13 amino acids. The CDR3: CAWTQNGRDTQYF. The CDR3 DNA is TGTGCCTGGACTCAGAACGGGCGAGATACGCAGTATTTT.

The chain couples TRBV5-1 to TRBJ1-1, with TRBD1 matching 7 bases. The CDR3 covers 13 residues. CDR1 SGHRS and CDR2 YFSETQ come from the germline V gene. J gave up 5 bases and V 4 bases, and 5 bases lay outside the gene matches. The CDR3 sequence is CASSGTDRTEAFF. As DNA, the CDR3 is TGCGCCAGCAGCGGGACAGACAGGACTGAAGCTTTCTTT.

This chain connects TRBV6-2 or TRBV6-3 to TRBJ1-2; TRBD1 agrees at 9 bases. With V trimmed by 5 bases and J by 6 bases, 4 bases remained unmatched. Looked up from germline, CDR1 is MNHEY and CDR2 is SVGEGT. The CDR3 has 13 amino acids. In DNA, the CDR3 is TGTGCCAGCAGTACCGGGACAGGGCATGGCTACACCTTC. Translation gives CASSTGTGHGYTF.

About this clonotype: In this CDR3 the conserved last residue, phenylalanine or tryptophan, is missing, so a read error is likely. The V gene is TRBV6-1, the J gene TRBJ2-3, with 10 bases aligning to TRBD1. V lost 10 bases, J lost 2 bases, and 15 bases stayed unmatched. Germline assignment: CDR1 MNHNS and CDR2 SASEGT. The CDR3 consists of 17 residues. CDR3: CATTQRGGTGATDTQYI. CDR3 coding DNA: TGTGCCACCACTCAAAGGGGCGGGACAGGGGCCACAGATACGCAGTATATT.

In this sample, this clonotype turned up a few times. The rearrangement joins TRBV18 to TRBJ1-2; D unresolved. Germline CDR1 and CDR2: KGHSH and LQKENI. The CDR3 runs 13 residues. V was trimmed by 6 bases and J by 6 bases, leaving 14 bases between them. The CDR3 nucleotides are TGTGCCAGCTCCCTCGGGTCCTATAATGGCTACACCTTC. Translated, it gives CASSLGSYNGYTF.

The V and J genes are TRBV4-1 and TRBJ1-5; the D gene is possibly TRBD1 (5 bases). V lost 2 bases to trimming and J lost 0 bases, with 11 bases between them. There are 16 residues in the CDR3. Germline V lookup: CDR1 MGHRA, CDR2 YSYEKL. CDR3 amino acids: CASSQYDRVSNQPQHF. In nucleotides, the CDR3 is TGCGCCAGCAGCCAATATGACAGAGTTAGCAATCAGCCCCAGCATTTT.

The rearrangement uses TRBV14 and TRBJ1-6; D gene unclear. CDR1 and CDR2 from the germline V gene are SGHDN and FVKESK. Trimming pared 3 bases from V and 8 bases from J, leaving 26 bases between. The CDR3 has 19 residues. CDR3 in amino acids: CASSHPPQIKYGYDSPLHF. CDR3 DNA: TGTGCCAGCAGCCATCCCCCCCAAATTAAGTATGGATATGATTCACCCCTCCACTTT.

A single count supports this clonotype. The chain has TRBV6-5 and TRBJ1-2, with D possibly being TRBD1 (5 bases). The CDR3 sequence is 15 residues long. The germline V and J ends were trimmed by 0 bases and 6 bases, with 14 bases remaining between them. Per the germline V gene, CDR1 is MNHEY and CDR2 is SVGAGI. For the CDR3, the DNA is TGTGCCAGCAGTTACTCAGGGAGGGGTGCTGATGGCTACACCTTC. Encoded protein: CASSYSGRGADGYTF.

The V and J genes are TRBV6-5 and TRBJ2-1; 8 bases align to TRBD2. With V trimmed by 2 bases and J by 5 bases, 5 bases remained unmatched. In germline, CDR1 is MNHEY, CDR2 SVGAGI. The CDR3 extends over 15 amino acids. CDR3 DNA sequence: TGTGCCAGCAGTTACGCACTAGCGGCAAACAATGAGCAGTTCTTC. It encodes CASSYALAANNEQFF.

V gene TRBV3-1 combines with J gene TRBJ1-2, with 9 bases that match TRBD1. Germline CDR1 reads LGHDT; CDR2 reads YNNKEL (reference sequence). With 5 bases clipped from V and 8 bases from J, the junction kept 9 bases outside the gene matches. The CDR3 sequence is 14 residues long. DNA of the CDR3: TGTGCCAGCAGCGTAACCGGGACAGGGTACGGCTACACCTTC. Amino acid sequence: CASSVTGTGYGYTF.

J is TRBJ1-1 and V is TRBV4-1; tentative D call: TRBD1 (5 bases). CDR3 size: 15 residues. Trimming stripped 4 bases from V and 5 bases from J, with 17 bases between. Germline values: CDR1 MGHRA, CDR2 YSYEKL. CDR3 protein: CASSRPDSPGTEAFF. The CDR3 coding sequence is TGCGCCAGCAGCCGCCCCGACAGCCCGGGGACTGAAGCTTTCTTT.

V gene TRBV20-1 combines with J gene TRBJ2-2; D is undetermined. CDR1 DFQATT and CDR2 SNEGSKA come from the germline V gene (reference sequence). This CDR3 contains 13 residues. V lost 5 bases and J lost 6, with 13 bases in between. CDR3 loop: CSAPEFTSGELFF. CDR3 nucleotides: TGCAGTGCTCCAGAATTCACTTCCGGGGAGCTGTTTTTT.

The chain has TRBV27 and TRBJ2-3, with 11 bases identical to TRBD2. The CDR3 covers 17 residues. Germline V gives CDR1 MNHEY, CDR2 SMNVEV (reference sequence). Germline trimming cut 3 bases from V and 2 bases from J; bases unmatched to any gene: 7. The CDR3 region is CASSLVAGGLNTDTQYF. DNA of the CDR3: TGTGCCAGCAGTTTGGTAGCGGGAGGGTTGAACACAGATACGCAGTATTTT.

The genes are TRBV6-1 and TRBJ2-7, with a possible D match to TRBD2 (6 bases). The CDR3 runs 15 residues. CDR1 MNHNS and CDR2 SASEGT come from the germline V gene. V dropped 7 bases and J dropped 3 bases, with 19 bases sitting between them. CDR3 nucleotide sequence: TGTGCCAGCATCACCGTCGGGGGAGTAGGCTACGAGCAGTACTTC. Translating gives CASITVGGVGYEQYF.

The rearrangement uses TRBV5-4 and TRBJ2-5; 7 bases match TRBD1. Germline V gene sequence: CDR1 SGHNT, CDR2 YYREEE (reference sequence). V trimming: 4 bases; J trimming: 9 bases; junction bases outside the gene matches: 12. CDR3 length equals 14 residues. CDR3 protein: CASSPAGTATSQYF. In nucleotides, the CDR3 is TGTGCCAGCAGCCCAGCTGGGACAGCCACTTCCCAGTACTTC.

The V call is TRBV28, the J call TRBJ1-2, with D perhaps matching TRBD1 (5 bases). Germline V gene sequence: CDR1 MDHEN, CDR2 SYDVKM. V lost 6 bases and J lost 5, with 16 bases in between. The CDR3 spans 14 residues. In DNA form, the CDR3 reads TGTGCCAGCAGATCTTCCGGGACCTATTATGGCTACACCTTC. This encodes CASRSSGTYYGYTF.

This clonotype was observed a handful of times. The chain combines TRBV20-1 with TRBJ2-5; D tentatively fits TRBD1 or TRBD2 (5 bases each). The germline V and J ends were trimmed by 3 bases and 2 bases, with 13 bases remaining between them. Germline CDR1 is DFQATT and CDR2 is SNEGSKA (reference sequence). The CDR3 extends over 14 amino acids. The CDR3 loop is CSARGTRGQETQYF. The DNA for the CDR3 is TGCAGTGCTAGGGGGACCCGCGGGCAAGAGACCCAGTACTTC.